This TCR beta chain appears in the sequencing data of a study of blood T cell repertoires in COVID-19. Study context: Nucleic acid was either cDNA or gDNA, and it came from T cells, B-cell-depleted T cells, or PBMCs.

TCRdb's copy holds only in-frame clones and misses some; the assay was immunoSEQ multiplex PCR. The table includes under 150,000 clones, approximately 81% detected once. Germline CDR1 reads LGHDT; CDR2 reads YNNKEL (reference sequence). The ends lost 4 bases at V and 5 bases at J; junction bases unmatched: 10. The CDR3 totals 15 residues. This TCR came from a man in his 60s with acute or convalescent COVID-19. The sample taken for sequencing was peripheral blood. The gene calls are TRBV3-1 (or the pseudogene TRBV3-2) and TRBJ2-7; TRBD1 aligns across 8 bases. This CDR3 is CASSLRGTGYNEQYF. CDR3 DNA sequence: TGTGCCAGCAGCCTACGTGGGACAGGCTACAACGAGCAGTACTTC.